These T cell receptor beta chains were read from a single sample in a study of cytomegalovirus exposure and HLA in healthy donors. Measured with immunoSEQ multiplex PCR; TCRdb has only the in-frame clones, and not every one. Here the sample spans 150,000 to 200,000 clones, roughly 79% being singletons. Sequenced input: PBMCs. The receptor set was obtained from a woman aged 40 to 50 in good health and CMV-seronegative. Both conserved end residues are part of each CDR3. Rows give clone size only sometimes, using once, few, many, or a class for an expanded clone.

V gene,clone size,J gene,CDR3 protein
TRBV30,.,TRBJ2-5,CAWSIMETQYF
TRBV11-3,.,TRBJ1-1,CASSLDGGGGTEAFF
TRBV12-5,.,TRBJ2-7,CASGQGDEQYF
TRBV30,few,TRBJ2-7,CAWRGGGRIYEQYF
TRBV5-1,.,TRBJ1-1,CASSLAQENTEAFF
TRBV6-4,.,TRBJ2-7,CASSDVSYEQYF
TRBV7-3,.,TRBJ1-1,CASRRQGDTEAFF
TRBV30,.,TRBJ1-2,CAWSAHRGPLGGYTF
TRBV9,.,TRBJ1-4,CASSVAFGLNEKLFF
TRBV28,.,TRBJ2-3,CASSLGAGTGADTQYF
TRBV28,.,TRBJ1-2,CASSLTDNYGYTF
TRBV15,.,TRBJ2-2,CATSPGGTGYFTTGELFF